This T cell receptor beta chain was documented in a study of blood T cell repertoires in COVID-19. Study as a whole: The study drew acute and convalescent COVID-19 samples from the United States, Italy and Spain.

The CDR3 covers 12 residues. V was pared by 9 bases and J by 8 bases, with 5 bases of the junction left unmatched. The germline CDR1 and CDR2 sequences are KGHDR and SFDVKD. In the authors' workflow: Nucleated cell number was recorded as an estimate derived from reference gene primer amplification. TCRdb's table, derived via immunoSEQ multiplex PCR, lists solely in-frame clones and lacks some. From that table come the V and J calls and clone size; the DNA was used to work out D and trimming. The sample includes roughly 500,000 clones, roughly 90% of them seen just once. Participants came from 20 to 25 US areas, aged about 18 to 89 years. Which cohort a participant joined came from the clinical history participants gave.

This TCR was recovered from a middle-aged woman who had recovered from COVID-19. The sequencing sample was made of PBMCs or T cells enriched from blood (not recorded which). This chain uses TRBV24-1 with TRBJ2-2, with 7 bases aligning to TRBD2. CDR3 sequence (DNA): TGTGCCACCGGGGACTATGGGGGGGAGCTGTTTTTT. It encodes CATGDYGGELFF.